These 8 T cell receptor beta chains share one sample of origin, sequenced in a study of blood T cell repertoires in COVID-19. The protocol was immunoSEQ multiplex PCR, while the TCRdb copy is restricted to in-frame clones and leaves out a portion. The data contain 330,000 or so clones, more than 85% of them seen just once; the ten biggest clones take up around a sixth. Sequenced material: PBMCs or T cells enriched from blood (not recorded which). These receptors came from a woman under 40 who had recovered from COVID-19.

The chain links TRBV5-8 to TRBJ2-5, with TRBD2 identical over 10 bases. The germline CDR1 and CDR2 sequences are SGHTS and YDEGEE. There are 16 residues in the CDR3. The V and J ends lost 0 bases and 2 bases, in that order; junction bases with no gene match: 4. CDR3 sequence (DNA): TGTGCCAGCAGCTTGGAACTAGCGGGGATTCAAGAGACCCAGTACTTC. Its protein product is CASSLELAGIQETQYF.

This chain uses TRBV3-1 (or the pseudogene TRBV3-2) with TRBJ2-2; D unresolved. Germline-derived CDR1 and CDR2 are LGHDT and YNNKEL (reference sequence). The CDR3 is 14 amino acids. Trimming left V 2 bases short and J 4 bases short, with 8 bases between. This chain's CDR3 is CASSQYSLTGELFF. CDR3 nucleotides: TGTGCCAGCAGCCAATACAGTCTCACCGGGGAGCTGTTTTTT.

Comments on this clone: Other DNA sequences within the sample encode an identical CDR3. The chain combines TRBV5-6 with TRBJ1-2; D unclear. This CDR3 is 13 amino acids long. V lost 4 bases and J 3 bases, leaving 10 bases between the germline ends. Germline assignment: CDR1 SGHDT and CDR2 YYEEEE. The CDR3 region has the DNA TGTGCCAGCAGCCCAGGCGATGACTATGGCTACACCTTC. Its translation: CASSPGDDYGYTF.

The rearrangement uses TRBV28 and TRBJ1-1, with a possible D match to TRBD1 (6 bases). The length of the CDR3 is 15 residues. Germline V lookup: CDR1 MDHEN, CDR2 SYDVKM. The V gene lost 2 bases and the J gene lost 7 bases, with 17 bases spanning the gap. The CDR3 DNA sequence: TGTGCCAGCAGTTTACGGCAGGGGAAATTAGGTGAAGCTTTCTTT. It codes for CASSLRQGKLGEAFF.

CDR3 DNA: TGTGCCAGCTCACCAGGGACAGGTGTGGCGGAGTATGAAAAACTGTTTTTT. Translation: CASSPGTGVAEYEKLFF. The chain couples TRBV18 to TRBJ1-4, with 8 bases identical to TRBD1. Germline lookup yields CDR1 KGHSH and CDR2 LQKENI. Trimming at V came to 2 bases and at J to 6 bases, leaving 11 bases not matched to a gene. The CDR3 totals 17 residues.

The rearrangement joins TRBV21-1 to TRBJ1-5; TRBD1, the D gene given by the table, was not confirmed from the DNA. TRBV21-1 is classified as a pseudogene. The CDR3 consists of 14 residues. This CDR3 reads CASSDGQPVQPQHF. Written as DNA, the CDR3 is TGTGCCAGCAGCGACGGACAGCCGGTTCAGCCCCAGCATTTT.

The chain has TRBV18 and TRBJ2-7; 15 positions agree with TRBD2. CDR1 is KGHSH, CDR2 LQKENI, per germline. CDR3 size: 16 residues. Losses at the gene ends were 3 bases for V and 6 bases for J; bases not matched to a gene: 6. The CDR3 coding sequence is TGTGCCAGCTCACCTCGAAGGACTAGCGGGGGGGCCGAGCAGTACTTC. It yields the protein CASSPRRTSGGAEQYF.

The chain carries TRBV6-5 and TRBJ2-3; possible D gene TRBD1, 7 bases. V gave up 8 bases and J gave up 1 base, with 13 bases separating them. CDR3 length equals 14 residues. CDR1 and CDR2 (germline): MNHEY, SVGAGI. CDR3 bases: TGTGCCAGCCAGGGGGGCCAGGGCACAGATACGCAGTATTTT. Translating gives CASQGGQGTDTQYF.